This T cell receptor (beta chain) originates from a study of T-cell reconstitution after alpha-beta-depleted transplantation in children (dated by TCRdb to the mid-2010s). Looking at the study overall: Using TCR repertoire profiling, the study quantitatively followed how T-cell immune reconstitution unfolded in children after TCRalphabeta/CD19-depleted allogeneic hematopoietic cell transplantation.

On this clonotype itself: No antigen is known for it. The sample holds no much larger clone one base away, and base qualities are not on file.

The study at large found these results: The apparently early alphabetaT-cell count recovery about two months after transplant was reportedly dependent on only several hundred rapidly expanded clones derived from non-depleted graft cells. Hyperexpanded clone frequencies declined over subsequent months; after one year, T-cell counts and TCRbeta diversity were mostly attributed to newly produced T cells. The high TCRbeta diversity at day 60 in some patients was ascribed to recipient T cells and intrathymic progenitors that had survived conditioning.

The treatment or condition tag for this specimen amounts to: allogeneic hematopoietic cell transplantation with graft depleted of TCRalphabeta T cells and CD19 B cells. The transplant recipients were children given TCRalphabeta/CD19-depleted allogeneic hematopoietic cell grafts. Preparation of the library involved PCR. TCRdb names Illumina HiSeq 2500 as the instrument used. To normalize quantification of the TCRbeta repertoire, the TCR libraries were built with molecular barcoding that relied on unique molecular identifiers. Starting from the raw public reads, TCRdb applied fastp trimming at Q25, assembled clones with MiXCR and retained in-frame beta chains. Duplicate CDR3 protein sequences are folded into a single record with the most common DNA and genes. For this sample the table gives hundreds of thousands of distinct CDR3 sequences, of which about an eighth were detected only once. The ten largest account for 0.79% of the sample.

Sequencing used PBMCs, obtained before TCRalphabeta/CD19-depleted stem cell transplant. The origin of this receptor is a girl aged 2 to 9 with congenital amegakaryocytic thrombocytopenia, due to receive a stem cell transplant.

The CDR3 region has the sequence CASSPRAPYTQYF. In nucleotide form, the sequence is TGTGCCAGCTCACCACGGGCCCCATATACGCAGTATTTT. This chain is built from TRBV18 and TRBJ2-3; the D gene cannot be resolved reliably. Including cysteine and phenylalanine, the CDR3 has 13 amino acids. Only the CDR3 portion is preserved as DNA: 39 bases, with reading frame beginning at the first base. Deletion took 1 base off V and 7 bases off J, with a span of 9 bases between the germline ends. The germline V gene supplies CDR1 KGHSH and CDR2 LQKENI.